This T cell receptor beta chain was captured by sequencing in a study of T cell responses to AZD1222 COVID-19 vaccine. General observations from the study: In the spike-specific TCR repertoire, nearly half reportedly target unmutated variant regions.

As concerns this clone: What it binds is unknown.

Produced via immunoSEQ multiplex PCR; TCRdb's table is partial and in-frame only. The sample lists roughly 87,000 clones, around nine tenths occurring once. Germline loops: CDR1 KGHSH, CDR2 LQKENI. The CDR3 has 15 amino acids. The V and J ends lost 6 bases and 6 bases, in that order; junction bases with no gene match: 9. The chain has TRBV18 and TRBJ2-2, with 8 bases aligning to TRBD2. The TCR was taken from an adult who received the AZD1222 COVID-19 vaccine. The input for sequencing was peripheral blood, taken 28 days after the second AZD1222 dose. The DNA of the CDR3 is TGTGCCAGCTCCCACTGGACTAGCCCGGCCGGGGAGCTGTTTTTT. This translates into CASSHWTSPAGELFF.